This is a list of T cell receptor beta chains from one sample in a study of OX40 agonist ivuxolimab in advanced cancers. Clones were read by immunoSEQ multiplex PCR, and TCRdb kept only the in-frame ones, dropping some. The sample has about 46,000 clones, around 90% seen once; the top ten hold about 11%. The starting material was CD4+ or CD8+ T cells sorted from blood, obtained in a trial of the OX40 agonist ivuxolimab. Receptors originate from an adult with an advanced solid tumor such as melanoma, head and neck, liver or kidney cancer. Each CDR3 is given with its conserved first and last residue. A D gene is named only where the DNA matches it firmly. Clone size appears in some rows only: once, few, many, or a class for an expanded clone.

clone_size j_call v_call d_call cdr3_aa cdr3_nt
- TRBJ2-1 TRBV7-9 TRBD2 CASSLAGTSGNEQFF TGTGCCAGCAGCTTAGCGGGGACTAGCGGGAATGAGCAGTTCTTC
- TRBJ1-2 TRBV28 TRBD1 CASAGQPPLANYGYTF TGTGCCAGCGCGGGACAGCCGCCCTTAGCTAACTATGGCTACACCTTC
- TRBJ1-2 TRBV7-9 - CASSLSSVAYGYTF TGTGCCAGCAGCTTATCCTCCGTCGCCTATGGCTACACCTTC
few TRBJ2-7 TRBV27 - CASRNTGREQYF TGTGCCAGCAGAAATACAGGGAGGGAGCAGTACTTC
- TRBJ2-1 TRBV5-5 TRBD2 CASSVTSGPRNEQFF TGTGCCAGCAGCGTTACTAGCGGCCCCCGAAATGAGCAGTTCTTC
- TRBJ2-1 TRBV5-4 TRBD2 CASSSGTSGYNEQFF TGTGCCAGCAGCTCGGGGACTAGCGGCTACAATGAGCAGTTCTTC
- TRBJ1-3 TRBV4-1 - CASSQHRDPGNTIYF TGCGCCAGCAGCCAGCACAGGGATCCTGGAAACACCATATATTTT
- TRBJ1-1 TRBV6-5 TRBD1 CASSKTETGLSEAFF TGTGCCAGCAGTAAAACGGAGACAGGGCTTAGCGAAGCTTTCTTT
- TRBJ1-5 TRBV7-8 TRBD1 CASSSVTGGYQPQHF TGTGCCAGCAGCTCGGTGACAGGGGGCTATCAGCCCCAGCATTTT
once TRBJ1-2 TRBV27 TRBD1 CASSLWPGGANYGYTF TGTGCCAGCAGTTTATGGCCAGGGGGCGCGAACTATGGCTACACCTTC
- TRBJ2-2 TRBV10-2 TRBD1 CASSSSRDRGRGGGELFF TGCGCCAGCAGCTCCTCCCGGGACAGGGGGCGCGGGGGCGGGGAGCTGTTTTTT
once TRBJ2-5 TRBV7-2 - CASSSRGLQETQYF TGTGCCAGCAGCTCCCGGGGGCTGCAAGAGACCCAGTACTTC
- TRBJ2-1 TRBV9 TRBD2 CASSAAVGAGGRNEQFF TGTGCCAGCAGCGCCGCGGTTGGAGCGGGGGGGAGGAATGAGCAGTTCTTC
medium-sized TRBJ1-2 TRBV7-9 - CASSTRTDGYTF TGTGCCAGCAGTACGCGGACAGATGGCTACACCTTC
- TRBJ2-7 TRBV28 - CASSTSYEQYF TGTGCCAGCAGTACCTCCTACGAGCAGTACTTC
- TRBJ2-7 TRBV7-9 TRBD2 CASSRTSGRSYEQYF TGTGCCAGCAGCCGAACTAGCGGGCGGTCCTACGAGCAGTACTTC
- TRBJ1-2 TRBV9 TRBD1 CASSVGDRASGANYGYTF TGTGCCAGCAGCGTAGGTGACAGGGCCTCCGGAGCTAACTATGGCTACACCTTC
- TRBJ2-1 TRBV4-3 - CASSQDSGVFYNEQFF TGCGCCAGCAGCCAAGATTCGGGGGTGTTCTACAATGAGCAGTTCTTC
- TRBJ2-2 TRBV19 - CASSTGPPFGELFF TGTGCCAGTAGTACCGGCCCTCCTTTCGGGGAGCTGTTTTTT
- TRBJ2-5 TRBV7-6 - CASSLVGMREGMQETQYF TGTGCCAGCAGCTTAGTGGGTATGCGTGAGGGGATGCAAGAGACCCAGTACTTC
once TRBJ2-5 TRBV27 TRBD2 CASSLKRGGTQYF TGTGCCAGCAGTTTAAAGCGGGGGGGGACCCAGTACTTC
- TRBJ2-3 TRBV11-2 TRBD2 CASSSELAGGTDTQYF TGCGCCAGCAGCTCCGAACTAGCGGGGGGCACAGATACGCAGTATTTT
- TRBJ2-1 TRBV27 - CASRLFRVQFF TGTGCCAGCAGACTCTTTAGGGTGCAGTTCTTC
- TRBJ2-5 TRBV6-5 - CASSLSVVEQETQYF TGTGCCAGCAGCCTCTCCGTGGTTGAACAAGAGACCCAGTACTTC
- TRBJ1-5 TRBV21-1 - CASSGQGARQPQHF TGTGCCAGCAGTGGACAGGGGGCTAGGCAGCCCCAGCATTTT
few TRBJ1-5 TRBV7-9 - CASSWGNQPQHF TGTGCCAGCAGTTGGGGGAATCAGCCCCAGCATTTT
few TRBJ2-5 TRBV7-9 - CASRTGRSETQYF TGTGCCAGCAGAACGGGACGCTCGGAGACCCAGTACTTC
- TRBJ2-2 TRBV5-4 - CASSLSNGELFF TGTGCCAGCAGCTTAAGCAACGGGGAGCTGTTTTTT
- TRBJ2-1 TRBV28 TRBD1 CASSSPRTGIRDEQFF TGTGCCAGCAGTTCTCCCCGGACAGGGATTAGGGATGAGCAGTTCTTC